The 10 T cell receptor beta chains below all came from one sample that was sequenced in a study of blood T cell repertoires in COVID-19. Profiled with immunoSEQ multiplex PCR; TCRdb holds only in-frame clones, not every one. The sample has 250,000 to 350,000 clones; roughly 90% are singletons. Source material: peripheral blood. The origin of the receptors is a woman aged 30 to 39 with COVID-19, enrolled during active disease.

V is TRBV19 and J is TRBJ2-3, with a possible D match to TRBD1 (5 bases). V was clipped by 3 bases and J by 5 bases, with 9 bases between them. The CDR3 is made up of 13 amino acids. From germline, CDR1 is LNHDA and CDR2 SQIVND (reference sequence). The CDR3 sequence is CASSIPGIDTQYF. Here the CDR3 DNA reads TGTGCCAGTAGTATCCCAGGGATAGATACGCAGTATTTT.

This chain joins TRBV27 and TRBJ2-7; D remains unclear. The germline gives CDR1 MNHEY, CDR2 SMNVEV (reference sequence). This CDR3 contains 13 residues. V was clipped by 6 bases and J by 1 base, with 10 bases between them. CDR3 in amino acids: CASRVIYSYEQYF. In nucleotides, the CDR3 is TGTGCCAGCAGGGTGATCTATTCCTACGAGCAGTACTTC.

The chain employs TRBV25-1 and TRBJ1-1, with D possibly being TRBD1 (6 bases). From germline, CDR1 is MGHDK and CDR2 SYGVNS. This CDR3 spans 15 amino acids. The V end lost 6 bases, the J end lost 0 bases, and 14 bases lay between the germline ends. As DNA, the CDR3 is TGTGCCAGCAGAAAGACAGGTCCCATGAACACTGAAGCTTTCTTT. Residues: CASRKTGPMNTEAFF.

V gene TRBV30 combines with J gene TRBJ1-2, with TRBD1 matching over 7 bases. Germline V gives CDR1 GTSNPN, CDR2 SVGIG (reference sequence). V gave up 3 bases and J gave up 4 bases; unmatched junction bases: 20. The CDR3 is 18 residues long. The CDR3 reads CAWSYRQGLVGLGYGYTF. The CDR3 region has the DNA TGTGCCTGGAGCTACCGACAGGGATTAGTTGGTTTGGGCTATGGCTACACCTTC.

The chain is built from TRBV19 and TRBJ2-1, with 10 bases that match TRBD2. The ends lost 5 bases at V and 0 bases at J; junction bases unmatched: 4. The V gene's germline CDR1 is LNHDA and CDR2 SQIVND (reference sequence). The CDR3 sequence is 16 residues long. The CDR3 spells CASSLGLADSYNEQFF. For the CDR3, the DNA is TGTGCCAGTAGTCTAGGACTAGCGGACTCCTACAATGAGCAGTTCTTC.

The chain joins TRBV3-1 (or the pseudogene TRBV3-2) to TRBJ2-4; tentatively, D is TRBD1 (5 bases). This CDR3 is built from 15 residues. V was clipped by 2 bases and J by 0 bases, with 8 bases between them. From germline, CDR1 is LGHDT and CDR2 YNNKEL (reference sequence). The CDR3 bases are TGTGCCAGCAGCCAAAGACAGCTAGCCAAAAACATTCAGTACTTC. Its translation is CASSQRQLAKNIQYF.

The CDR3 sequence: CAWSRIRGSGNTIYF. CDR3 DNA: TGTGCCTGGAGTCGAATTAGGGGTTCTGGAAACACCATATATTTT. The chain combines TRBV30 with TRBJ1-3, with D maybe TRBD1 (5 bases). Germline V lookup: CDR1 GTSNPN, CDR2 SVGIG (reference sequence). This CDR3 has 15 residues. The V end lost 2 bases, the J end lost 1 base, and 12 bases lay between the germline ends. The entire variable domain, with the rest obtained from reference TRBV30 and TRBJ1-3, is as follows: SQTIHQWPATLVQPVGSPLSLECTVEGTSNPNLYWYRQAAGRGLQLLFYSVGIGQISSEVPQNLSASRPQDRQFILSSKKLLLSDSGFYLCAWSRIRGSGNTIYFGEGSWLTVV.

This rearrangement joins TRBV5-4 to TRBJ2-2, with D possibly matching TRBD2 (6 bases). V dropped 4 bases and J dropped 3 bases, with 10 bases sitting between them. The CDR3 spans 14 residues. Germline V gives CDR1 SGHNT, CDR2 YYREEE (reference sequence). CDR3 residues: CASSMERDTGELFF. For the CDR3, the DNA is TGTGCCAGCAGCATGGAGCGGGACACCGGGGAGCTGTTTTTT.

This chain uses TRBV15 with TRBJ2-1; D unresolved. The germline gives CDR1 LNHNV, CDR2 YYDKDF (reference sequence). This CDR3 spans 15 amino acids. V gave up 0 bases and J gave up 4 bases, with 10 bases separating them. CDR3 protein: CATSRDVGSYNEQFF. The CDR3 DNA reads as TGTGCCACCAGCAGAGATGTCGGGTCTTACAATGAGCAGTTCTTC.

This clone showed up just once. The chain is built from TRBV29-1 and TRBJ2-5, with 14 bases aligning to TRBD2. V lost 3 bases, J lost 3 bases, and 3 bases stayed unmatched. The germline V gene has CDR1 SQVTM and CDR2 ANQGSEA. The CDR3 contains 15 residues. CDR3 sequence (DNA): TGCAGCGTTGAGGAGACTAGCGGGAGGGAAGAGACCCAGTACTTC. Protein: CSVEETSGREETQYF.